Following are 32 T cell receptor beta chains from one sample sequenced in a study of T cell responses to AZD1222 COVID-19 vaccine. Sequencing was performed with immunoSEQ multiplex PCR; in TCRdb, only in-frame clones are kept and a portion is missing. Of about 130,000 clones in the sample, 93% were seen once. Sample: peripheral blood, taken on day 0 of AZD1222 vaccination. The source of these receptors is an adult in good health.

The CDR3 spells CASSQELARGSGELFF. The CDR3 DNA reads as TGCGCCAGCAGCCAAGAACTGGCCAGGGGGAGCGGAGAGCTGTTTTTT. The chain is built from TRBV4-1 and TRBJ1-4; TRBD1 agrees at 7 bases. CDR3 length: 16 residues. The V segment lost 0 bases and the J segment 14 bases; nucleotides outside the gene matches: 15. Germline V lookup: CDR1 MGHRA, CDR2 YSYEKL.

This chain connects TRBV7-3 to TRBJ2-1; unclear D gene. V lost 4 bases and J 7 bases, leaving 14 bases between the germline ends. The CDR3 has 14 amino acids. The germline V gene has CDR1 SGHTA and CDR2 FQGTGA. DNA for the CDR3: TGTGCCAGCAGCTCCGCGCCTCCGAAAAATGAGCAGTTCTTC. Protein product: CASSSAPPKNEQFF.

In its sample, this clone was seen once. CDR3 amino acids: CASSSAGRRNTEAFF. The CDR3 coding sequence is TGTGCCAGCAGTTCAGCCGGGAGGAGGAACACTGAAGCTTTCTTT. This rearrangement joins TRBV27 to TRBJ1-1; D is uncertain. The CDR3 is 15 amino acids. The ends were cut back, 4 bases at V and 1 base at J, with 13 bases in the middle. Germline loops: CDR1 MNHEY, CDR2 SMNVEV (reference sequence).

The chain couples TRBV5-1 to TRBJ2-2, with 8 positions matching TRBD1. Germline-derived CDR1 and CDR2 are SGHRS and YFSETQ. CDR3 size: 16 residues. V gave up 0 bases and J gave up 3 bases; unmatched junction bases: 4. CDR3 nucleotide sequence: TGCGCCAGCAGCTTGGATACAGGGGGATACACCGGGGAGCTGTTTTTT. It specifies CASSLDTGGYTGELFF.

In DNA, the CDR3 is TGTGCCAGTAGTATGGACACCGGCAATCAGCCCCAGCATTTT. Protein sequence: CASSMDTGNQPQHF. The chain links TRBV19 to TRBJ1-5; possibly TRBD1 for D (5 bases). CDR1 and CDR2 (germline): LNHDA, SQIVND (reference sequence). Trimming left V 3 bases short and J 2 bases short, with 8 bases between. The CDR3 totals 14 residues.

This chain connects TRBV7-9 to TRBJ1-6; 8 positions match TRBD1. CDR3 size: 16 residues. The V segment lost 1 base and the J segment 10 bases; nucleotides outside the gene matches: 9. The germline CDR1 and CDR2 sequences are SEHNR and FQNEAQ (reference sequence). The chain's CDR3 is CASSLGQGTRKSPLHF. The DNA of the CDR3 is TGTGCCAGCAGCTTAGGACAGGGGACGCGAAAGTCACCCCTCCACTTT.

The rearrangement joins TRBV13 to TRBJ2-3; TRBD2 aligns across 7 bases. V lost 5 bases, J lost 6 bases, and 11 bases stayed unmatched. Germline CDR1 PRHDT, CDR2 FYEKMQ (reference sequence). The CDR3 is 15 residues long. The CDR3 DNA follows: TGTGCCAGCAGCCTCTGGACTAGAAGGGTCGATACGCAGTATTTT. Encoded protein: CASSLWTRRVDTQYF. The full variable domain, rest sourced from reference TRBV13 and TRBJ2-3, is AAGVIQSPRHLIKEKRETATLKCYPIPRHDTVYWYQQGPGQDPQFLISFYEKMQSDKGSIPDRFSAQQFSDYHSELNMSSLELGDSALYFCASSLWTRRVDTQYFGPGTRLTVL.

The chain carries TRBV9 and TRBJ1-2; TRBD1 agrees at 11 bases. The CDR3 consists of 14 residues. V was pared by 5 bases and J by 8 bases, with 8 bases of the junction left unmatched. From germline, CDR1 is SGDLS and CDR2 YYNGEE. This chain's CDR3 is CASSAGTGGLGYTF. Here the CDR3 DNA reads TGTGCCAGCAGTGCCGGGACAGGGGGACTCGGCTACACCTTC.

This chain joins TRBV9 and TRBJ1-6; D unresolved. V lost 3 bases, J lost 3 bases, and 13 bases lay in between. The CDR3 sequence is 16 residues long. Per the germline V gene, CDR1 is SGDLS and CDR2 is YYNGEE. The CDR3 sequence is CASSGGSGSYNSPLHF. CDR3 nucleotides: TGTGCCAGCAGCGGAGGATCCGGGAGCTATAATTCACCCCTCCACTTT.

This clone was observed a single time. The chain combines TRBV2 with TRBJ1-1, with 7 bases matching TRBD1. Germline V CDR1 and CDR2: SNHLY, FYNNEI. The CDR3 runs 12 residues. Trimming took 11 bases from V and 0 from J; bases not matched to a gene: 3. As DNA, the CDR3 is TGTGCCGAGGGACAGTTGAACACTGAAGCTTTCTTT. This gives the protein CAEGQLNTEAFF.

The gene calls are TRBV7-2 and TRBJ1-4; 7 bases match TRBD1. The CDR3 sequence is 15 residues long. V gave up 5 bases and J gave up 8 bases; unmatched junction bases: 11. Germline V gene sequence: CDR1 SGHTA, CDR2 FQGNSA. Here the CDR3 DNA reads TGTGCCAGCAGCCTAGTGGGACAGAGTCAAGAAAAACTGTTTTTT. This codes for CASSLVGQSQEKLFF. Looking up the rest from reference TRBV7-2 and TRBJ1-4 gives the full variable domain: GAGVSQSPSNKVTEKGKDVELRCDPISGHTALYWYRQSLGQGLEFLIYFQGNSAPDKSGLPSDRFSAERTGGSVSTLTIQRTQQEDSAVYLCASSLVGQSQEKLFFGSGTQLSVL.

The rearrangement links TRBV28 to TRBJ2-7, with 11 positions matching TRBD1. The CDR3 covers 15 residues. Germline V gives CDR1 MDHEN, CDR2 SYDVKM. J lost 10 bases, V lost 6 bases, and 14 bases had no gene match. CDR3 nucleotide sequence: TGTGCCAGCAGCACCCCGACCGGGACAGGGGGGAATCAGTACTTC. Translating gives CASSTPTGTGGNQYF.

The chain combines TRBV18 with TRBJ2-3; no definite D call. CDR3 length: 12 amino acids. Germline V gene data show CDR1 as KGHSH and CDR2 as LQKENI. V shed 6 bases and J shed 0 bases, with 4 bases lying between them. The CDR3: CASSTSTDTQYF. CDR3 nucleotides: TGTGCCAGCTCCACAAGCACAGATACGCAGTATTTT.

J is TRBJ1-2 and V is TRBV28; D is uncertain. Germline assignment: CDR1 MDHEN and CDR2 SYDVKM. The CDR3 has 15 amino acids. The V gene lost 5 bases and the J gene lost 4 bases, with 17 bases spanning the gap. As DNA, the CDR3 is TGTGCCAGCAGTCTCCTCCCCCAGGACCCCTATGGCTACACCTTC. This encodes CASSLLPQDPYGYTF.

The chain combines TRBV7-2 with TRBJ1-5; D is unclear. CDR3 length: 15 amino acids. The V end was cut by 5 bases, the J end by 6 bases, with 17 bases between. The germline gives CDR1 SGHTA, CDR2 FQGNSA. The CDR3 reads CASSPRFAGGQPQHF. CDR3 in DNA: TGTGCCAGCAGCCCCCGGTTTGCAGGCGGTCAGCCCCAGCATTTT. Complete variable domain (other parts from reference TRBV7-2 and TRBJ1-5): GAGVSQSPSNKVTEKGKDVELRCDPISGHTALYWYRQSLGQGLEFLIYFQGNSAPDKSGLPSDRFSAERTGGSVSTLTIQRTQQEDSAVYLCASSPRFAGGQPQHFGDGTRLSIL.

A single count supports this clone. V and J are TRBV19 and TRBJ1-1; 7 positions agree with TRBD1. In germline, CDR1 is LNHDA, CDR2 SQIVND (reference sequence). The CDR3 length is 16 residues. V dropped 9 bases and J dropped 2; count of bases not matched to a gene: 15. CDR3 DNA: TGTGCCAGCCACAAATTGGAGGGGGCCGGAAACACTGAAGCTTTCTTT. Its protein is CASHKLEGAGNTEAFF.

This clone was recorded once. The CDR3 reads CASSFSMDASYNEQFF. The CDR3 DNA is TGTGCCAGCAGCTTTAGTATGGACGCCTCCTACAATGAGCAGTTCTTC. The chain is built from TRBV7-6 and TRBJ2-1, with D unresolved. The CDR3 totals 16 residues. CDR1 and CDR2 from the germline V gene are SGHVS and FNYEAQ. Trimming shortened V by 3 bases and J by 0 bases, and 12 bases separated the two germline ends.

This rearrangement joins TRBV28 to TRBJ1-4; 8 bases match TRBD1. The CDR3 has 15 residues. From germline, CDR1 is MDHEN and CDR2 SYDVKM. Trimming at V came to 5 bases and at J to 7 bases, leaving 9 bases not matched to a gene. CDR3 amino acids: CASSRQGAFGEKLFF. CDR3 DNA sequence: TGTGCCAGCAGTCGTCAGGGGGCCTTTGGTGAAAAACTGTTTTTT.

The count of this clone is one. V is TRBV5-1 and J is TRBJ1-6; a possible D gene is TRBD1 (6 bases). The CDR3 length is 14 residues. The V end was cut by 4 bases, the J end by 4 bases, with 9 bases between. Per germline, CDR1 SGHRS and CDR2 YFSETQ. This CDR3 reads CASSPGQYNSPLHF. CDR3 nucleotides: TGCGCCAGCAGCCCTGGACAGTATAATTCACCCCTCCACTTT.

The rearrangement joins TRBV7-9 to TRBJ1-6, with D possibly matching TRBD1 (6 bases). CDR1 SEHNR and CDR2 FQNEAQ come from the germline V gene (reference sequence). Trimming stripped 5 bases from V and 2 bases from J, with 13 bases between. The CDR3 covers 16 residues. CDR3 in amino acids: CASSGTGFTYNSPLHF. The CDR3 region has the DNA TGTGCCAGCAGCGGAACAGGGTTCACCTATAATTCACCCCTCCACTTT.

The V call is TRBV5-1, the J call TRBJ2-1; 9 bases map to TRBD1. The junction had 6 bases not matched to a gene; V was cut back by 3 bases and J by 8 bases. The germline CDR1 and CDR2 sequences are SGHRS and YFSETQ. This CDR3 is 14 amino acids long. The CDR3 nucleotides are TGCGCCAGCAGCTGGCGGACAGGGGCAGATGAGCAGTTCTTC. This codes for CASSWRTGADEQFF.

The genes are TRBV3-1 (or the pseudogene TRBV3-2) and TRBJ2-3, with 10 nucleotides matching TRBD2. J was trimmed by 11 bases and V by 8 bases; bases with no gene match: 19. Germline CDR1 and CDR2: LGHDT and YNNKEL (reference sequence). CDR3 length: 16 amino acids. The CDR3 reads CASSPLLAGEEVKQYF. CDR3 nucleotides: TGTGCCAGCTCTCCCCTTCTAGCGGGAGAAGAGGTAAAGCAGTATTTT.

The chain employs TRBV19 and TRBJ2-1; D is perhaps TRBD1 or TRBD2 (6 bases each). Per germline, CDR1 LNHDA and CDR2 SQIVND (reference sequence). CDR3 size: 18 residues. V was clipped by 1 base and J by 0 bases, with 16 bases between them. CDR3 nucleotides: TGTGCCAGTAGTATAGGGACGGGGGCGGAAAGCTCCTACAATGAGCAGTTCTTC. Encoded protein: CASSIGTGAESSYNEQFF. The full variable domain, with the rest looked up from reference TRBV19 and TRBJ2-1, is DGGITQSPKYLFRKEGQNVTLSCEQNLNHDAMYWYRQDPGQGLRLIYYSQIVNDFQKGDIAEGYSVSREKKESFPLTVTSAQKNPTAFYLCASSIGTGAESSYNEQFFGPGTRLTVL.

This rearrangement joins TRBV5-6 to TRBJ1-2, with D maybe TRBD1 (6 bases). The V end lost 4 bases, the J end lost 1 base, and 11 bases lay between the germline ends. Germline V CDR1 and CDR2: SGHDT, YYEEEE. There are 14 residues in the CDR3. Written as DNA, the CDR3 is TGTGCCAGCAGCCGACAGGAACATAACTATGGCTACACCTTC. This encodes CASSRQEHNYGYTF.

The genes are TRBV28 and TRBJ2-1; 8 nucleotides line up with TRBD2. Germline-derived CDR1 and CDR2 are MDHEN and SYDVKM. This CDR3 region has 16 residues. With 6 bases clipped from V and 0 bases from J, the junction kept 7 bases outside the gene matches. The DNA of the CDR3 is TGTGCCAGCAGCCTTCCTAGCGGGTTCTCCTACAATGAGCAGTTCTTC. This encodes CASSLPSGFSYNEQFF. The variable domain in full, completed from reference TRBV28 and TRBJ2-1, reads DVKVTQSSRYLVKRTGEKVFLECVQDMDHENMFWYRQDPGLGLRLIYFSYDVKMKEKGDIPEGYSVSREKKERFSLILESASTNQTSMYLCASSLPSGFSYNEQFFGPGTRLTVL.

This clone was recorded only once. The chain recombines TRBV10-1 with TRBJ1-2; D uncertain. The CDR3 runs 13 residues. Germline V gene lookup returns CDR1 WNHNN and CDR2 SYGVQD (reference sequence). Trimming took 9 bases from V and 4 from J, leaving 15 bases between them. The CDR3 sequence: CARETPPLYGYTF. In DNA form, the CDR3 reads TGCGCCAGGGAGACGCCACCGCTCTATGGCTACACCTTC.

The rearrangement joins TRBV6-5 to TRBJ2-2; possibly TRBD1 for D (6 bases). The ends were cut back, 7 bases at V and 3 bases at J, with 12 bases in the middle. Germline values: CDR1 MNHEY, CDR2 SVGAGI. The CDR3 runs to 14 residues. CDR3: CASNRVAYTGELFF. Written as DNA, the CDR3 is TGTGCCAGCAACAGGGTGGCGTACACCGGGGAGCTGTTTTTT.

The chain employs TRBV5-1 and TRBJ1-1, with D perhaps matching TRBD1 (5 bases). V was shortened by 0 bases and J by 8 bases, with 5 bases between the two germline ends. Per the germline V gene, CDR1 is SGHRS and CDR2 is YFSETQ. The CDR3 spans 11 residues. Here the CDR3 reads CASSLDREAFF. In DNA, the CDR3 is TGCGCCAGCAGCTTGGACAGGGAAGCTTTCTTT.

The CDR3 region has the DNA TGTGCCAGCAGCTCCTCCGGGGGCGATGAGCAGTTCTTC. Encoded protein: CASSSSGGDEQFF. V and J are TRBV7-9 and TRBJ2-1, with D perhaps assigned TRBD1 or TRBD2 (6 bases each). The V end lost 4 bases, the J end lost 8 bases, and 12 bases lay between the germline ends. The CDR3 has 13 amino acids. Germline loops: CDR1 SEHNR, CDR2 FQNEAQ (reference sequence).

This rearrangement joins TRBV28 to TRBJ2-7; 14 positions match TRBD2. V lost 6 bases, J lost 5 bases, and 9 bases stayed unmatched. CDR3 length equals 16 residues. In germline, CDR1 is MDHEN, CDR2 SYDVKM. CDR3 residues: CASSQGTSGRTHEQYF. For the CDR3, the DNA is TGTGCCAGCAGCCAAGGGACTAGCGGGAGAACCCACGAGCAGTACTTC. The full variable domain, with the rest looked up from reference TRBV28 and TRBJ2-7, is DVKVTQSSRYLVKRTGEKVFLECVQDMDHENMFWYRQDPGLGLRLIYFSYDVKMKEKGDIPEGYSVSREKKERFSLILESASTNQTSMYLCASSQGTSGRTHEQYFGPGTRLTVT.

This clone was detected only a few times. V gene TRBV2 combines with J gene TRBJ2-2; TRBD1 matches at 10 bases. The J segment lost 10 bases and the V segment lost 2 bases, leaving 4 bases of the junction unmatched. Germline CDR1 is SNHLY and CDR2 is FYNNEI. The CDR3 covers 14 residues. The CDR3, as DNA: TGTGCCAGCAGTGAAACGGGACAGGGGCTGGAGCTGTTTTTT. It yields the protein CASSETGQGLELFF.

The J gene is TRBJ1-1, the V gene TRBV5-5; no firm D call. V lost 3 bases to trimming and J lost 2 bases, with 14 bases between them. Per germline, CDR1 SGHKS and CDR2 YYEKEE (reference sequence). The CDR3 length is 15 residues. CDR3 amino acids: CASSSRPEPNTEAFF. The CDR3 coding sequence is TGTGCCAGCAGCTCCCGACCGGAGCCCAACACTGAAGCTTTCTTT.